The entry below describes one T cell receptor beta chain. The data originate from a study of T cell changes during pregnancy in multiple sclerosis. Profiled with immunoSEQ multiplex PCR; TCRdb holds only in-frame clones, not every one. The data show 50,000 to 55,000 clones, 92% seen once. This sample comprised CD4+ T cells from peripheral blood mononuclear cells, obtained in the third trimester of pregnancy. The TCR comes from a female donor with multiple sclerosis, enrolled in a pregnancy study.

Here the CDR3 reads CASSQDDGFRQGLDYTF. The DNA of the CDR3 is TGTGCCAGCAGCCAAGATGACGGGTTCCGGCAAGGATTAGACTACACCTTC. This chain uses TRBV5-4 with TRBJ1-2; D unresolved. Germline V CDR1 and CDR2: SGHNT, YYREEE (reference sequence). The ends were cut back, 4 bases at V and 10 bases at J, with 29 bases in the middle. This CDR3 spans 17 amino acids.